This record concerns one T cell receptor beta chain sequence. One end of the junction is discordant with germline, which a read error may explain. Time point: newly diagnosed GD, antithyroid drugs for less than 3 months. PBMC-extracted RNA yielded the TCR library. This sample is part of a study of regulatory T cells in long-lasting Graves disease. Building of the TCR beta libraries involved iRepertoire HTBI primers and Arm-PCR of CDR3 regions. Via MiXCR, TCRdb re-called the multiplex PCR reads, giving one row per CDR3 protein. The sample has fewer than 550,000 distinct CDR3 sequences; 15% to 20% are singletons. The germline V gene encodes CDR1 SGHTA and CDR2 FQGTGA. The CDR3 loop spans 13 amino acids. These data also formed part of another study, on T cells in Graves' hyperthyroidism and ophthalmopathy.

The TCR originated in a woman aged 35-65 years with Graves disease. This chain uses TRBV7-3 with TRBJ1-2; the D is unclear. Sequencing was performed on peripheral blood mononuclear cells (PBMCs), taken at new diagnosis, from a patient treated with antithyroid drugs. The CDR3 loop reads CASSPDSTYDYTF. The CDR3 nucleotides read TGTGCCAGCAGCCCAGACTCTACGTATGACTACACCTTC.